The present T cell receptor beta chain was sequenced within a study of blood T cell repertoires in COVID-19. Study as a whole: Both acute and convalescent COVID-19 samples were obtained from the United States, Italy and Spain.

As handled by the study authors: Estimation of nucleated cell counts was performed using reference gene primer amplification. Sequencing was performed with immunoSEQ multiplex PCR; in TCRdb, only in-frame clones are kept and a portion is missing. V and J calls and clone size follow that table, whereas D and trimming were derived from the DNA. The data hold approximately 380,000 clones, with about 85% observed a single time. This CDR3 region has 15 residues. Germline lookup yields CDR1 SGHAT and CDR2 FQNNGV. With 5 bases clipped from V and 8 bases from J, the junction kept 8 bases outside the gene matches.

The TCR comes from a woman aged 18 to 35 with acute or convalescent COVID-19. The sample consisted of peripheral blood. The rearrangement uses TRBV11-2 and TRBJ1-6, with TRBD1 matching over 8 bases. The CDR3 DNA follows: TGTGCCAGCAGCACCCCCAGGGGGCCTTATTCACCCCTCCACTTT. Translated: CASSTPRGPYSPLHF.